What follows is one TCR beta chain and its context. Its specificity is unknown. The treatment denotes: some 20 received Ad26.COV2.S at low or high dose, single or two shots; a few received placebo; per-sample allocation not given. Following the first vaccine or placebo injection, samples were taken on day 63. Some clones are missing from TCRdb's copy, which holds only in-frame ones; the method was immunoSEQ multiplex PCR. Among around 350,000 clones listed, about 85% were seen once. These data belong to a study of Ad26.COV2.S vaccination and SARS-CoV-2 variants. Overall study results and limits: Recipients of either vaccine or placebo displayed similar breadth of non-spike TCRs.

Here the sequenced sample was peripheral blood, taken in a trial of Ad26.COV2.S vaccine versus placebo. This clonotype originated in a person aged 18-65 years who received the Ad26.COV2.S COVID-19 vaccine or a placebo.

Here the CDR3 reads CASSLTGSSYNSPLHF. The DNA of the CDR3 is TGTGCCAGCAGCTTAACAGGGAGCTCCTATAATTCACCCCTCCACTTT. The rearrangement links TRBV7-2 to TRBJ1-6; tentative D call: TRBD1 (6 bases). CDR3 length equals 16 residues. CDR1 and CDR2 (germline): SGHTA, FQGNSA. The V gene lost 2 bases and the J gene lost 0 bases, with 8 bases spanning the gap.